This T cell receptor beta chain was found in a study of siplizumab effects on memory and regulatory T cells. Study observations and caveats: The study found that siplizumab significantly reduced alloreactive sequences traceable to unstimulated CD4+ memory cells. Suppressive capability of dividing Tregs from siplizumab cultures went unverified.

V lost 6 bases and J lost 2; bases outside the gene matches: 5. The germline CDR1 and CDR2 sequences are LNHDA and SQIVND (reference sequence). CDR3 length: 14 amino acids. Assays examined 90,000 to 100,000 TCR templates per sample. Libraries were prepared by immunoSEQ multiplex PCR; TCRdb keeps only in-frame clonotypes and omits some of them. The sample carries some 100,000 clones, 85% to 95% recorded once. A note on this clone: Its antigen is still unknown.

The receptor was derived from a human donor in good health. This sequence joins TRBV19 and TRBJ2-3; TRBD1 agrees at 7 bases. Sequencing input: Tregs sorted from blood. The CDR3 loop is CASRDKGATDTQYF. CDR3 coding DNA: TGTGCCAGTAGGGATAAGGGGGCCACAGATACGCAGTATTTT.